These 27 T cell receptor beta chains were all obtained from the same sample, sequenced in a study of blood T cells in healthy people across ages. With a J-beta primer mix and a sample-barcoded 5' primer, a second PCR ran 7 to 11 cycles. MiXCR was run by TCRdb on the 5' RACE reads, yielding one entry per CDR3 protein. The profile covers some 1.1 million distinct CDR3 sequences, with 30% to 40% appearing a single time and around 13% taken by the ten largest. The specimen sequenced was blood. The receptors come from a man between 18 and 35 years old in good health.

This clonotype has only a few counts. The chain couples TRBV3-1 to TRBJ2-3; D remains ambiguous. This CDR3 comprises 15 residues. The V gene lost 6 bases and the J gene lost 7 bases, with 20 bases spanning the gap. Germline V CDR1 and CDR2: LGHDT, YNNKEL (reference sequence). The CDR3 reads CASSPTKVPWNTQYF. DNA of the CDR3: TGTGCCAGCAGTCCTACCAAGGTCCCTTGGAATACGCAGTATTTT.

The chain recombines TRBV6-5 with TRBJ1-1; no definite D call. The germline gives CDR1 MNHEY, CDR2 SVGAGI. The CDR3 is 16 amino acids. V was shortened by 3 bases and J by 5 bases, with 19 bases between the two germline ends. The CDR3 spells CASSYDALGLGTEAFF. The CDR3 DNA sequence: TGTGCCAGCAGTTATGATGCTCTGGGTTTGGGGACTGAAGCTTTCTTT.

This clonotype was recorded a few times. The rearrangement uses TRBV20-1 and TRBJ2-3; 7 nucleotides line up with TRBD1. Unmatched junction bases numbered 6, after V lost 6 bases and J lost 0 bases. CDR1 and CDR2 (germline): DFQATT, SNEGSKA (reference sequence). There are 14 residues in the CDR3. CDR3 loop: CSARGTESTDTQYF. Written as DNA, the CDR3 is TGCAGTGCCAGGGGGACAGAGAGCACAGATACGCAGTATTTT.

There are a few counts of this clonotype. The genes are TRBV2 and TRBJ1-1; 9 nucleotides agree with TRBD1. The ends lost 0 bases at V and 10 bases at J; junction bases unmatched: 9. Germline CDR1 and CDR2: SNHLY and FYNNEI. The CDR3 covers 15 residues. In DNA, the CDR3 is TGTGCCAGCAGTGAAGCGCTTCAGGACAGGGGTTTAGCTTTCTTT. Its translation is CASSEALQDRGLAFF.

This clonotype was seen a few times. The gene calls are TRBV6-1 and TRBJ2-7; tentatively, D is TRBD1 (6 bases). V was cut by 7 bases and J by 3 bases, with 10 bases left in between. Germline-derived CDR1 and CDR2 are MNHNS and SASEGT. The CDR3 is made up of 12 amino acids. CDR3 sequence reads: CASNRVIYEQYF. CDR3 nucleotides: TGTGCCAGCAACAGGGTGATCTACGAGCAGTACTTC.

The CDR3 region has the DNA TGTGCCAGCAGCAACAACAGGGAGACCCAGTACTTC. It encodes CASSNNRETQYF. The chain links TRBV3-1 to TRBJ2-5; weak D call: TRBD1 (5 bases). V was shortened by 5 bases and J by 5 bases, with 9 bases between the two germline ends. The length of the CDR3 is 12 residues. Germline-derived CDR1 and CDR2 are LGHDT and YNNKEL (reference sequence).

CDR3 amino acids: CASSVVTGTYEQYF. CDR3 in DNA: TGTGCCAGCAGCGTTGTAACAGGGACCTACGAGCAGTACTTC. The rearrangement joins TRBV7-2 to TRBJ2-7; D may be TRBD1 (6 bases). Trimming shortened V by 5 bases and J by 2 bases, and 13 bases separated the two germline ends. CDR1 and CDR2 (germline): SGHTA, FQGNSA. This CDR3 has 14 residues. Full variable domain (remainder filled in from reference TRBV7-2 and TRBJ2-7): GAGVSQSPSNKVTEKGKDVELRCDPISGHTALYWYRQSLGQGLEFLIYFQGNSAPDKSGLPSDRFSAERTGGSVSTLTIQRTQQEDSAVYLCASSVVTGTYEQYFGPGTRLTVT.

This clonotype was counted a few times. The chain carries TRBV12-3 or TRBV12-4 and TRBJ1-4; 7 bases line up with TRBD1. The length of the CDR3 is 14 residues. Germline trimming cut 5 bases from V and 5 bases from J; bases unmatched to any gene: 5. For the CDR3, the DNA is TGTGCCAGCAGTCAGGGGGGCCAGAATGAAAAACTGTTTTTT. The encoded protein is CASSQGGQNEKLFF.

In DNA, the CDR3 is TGCGCCAGCAGCTTCCGGACGGATACCGGGGAGCTGTTTTTT. This encodes CASSFRTDTGELFF. The rearrangement joins TRBV5-1 to TRBJ2-2; D is ambiguous. Per germline, CDR1 SGHRS and CDR2 YFSETQ. Trimming took 2 bases from V and 5 from J, leaving 10 bases between them. The CDR3 contains 14 residues.

V is TRBV20-1 and J is TRBJ2-1, with 7 positions matching TRBD2. CDR1 DFQATT and CDR2 SNEGSKA come from the germline V gene (reference sequence). This CDR3 is 15 amino acids long. The J segment lost 2 bases and the V segment lost 6 bases, leaving 10 bases of the junction unmatched. In DNA, the CDR3 is TGCAGTGCCCCAAAGGGCGGGGGACCCTACAATGAGCAGTTCTTC. Translation: CSAPKGGGPYNEQFF.

This clonotype was detected only a few times. The chain carries TRBV20-1 and TRBJ2-7, with D tentatively TRBD1 (6 bases). Germline V gene data show CDR1 as DFQATT and CDR2 as SNEGSKA (reference sequence). V lost 5 bases, J lost 4 bases, and 15 bases lay in between. The CDR3 has 13 amino acids. The CDR3 sequence is CSAVQGSGYEQYF. DNA of the CDR3: TGCAGTGCTGTACAGGGTTCGGGGTACGAGCAGTACTTC.

The rearrangement uses TRBV20-1 and TRBJ2-5, with 7 bases identical to TRBD1. The closer fit of TRBJ2-7 to the DNA end suggests the J call may be wrong. The CDR3 totals 14 residues. Looked up from germline, CDR1 is DFQATT and CDR2 is SNEGSKA (reference sequence). This CDR3 is CSATDRVGAYEQYF. In nucleotides, the CDR3 is TGCAGTGCTACCGACAGGGTAGGGGCCTACGAGCAGTACTTC.

The CDR3 nucleotides are TGTGCCATCAGTGAGTCCTCGTGGGACACTGAAGCTTTCTTT. This translates into CAISESSWDTEAFF. The chain combines TRBV10-3 with TRBJ1-1; D remains unclear. The CDR3 length is 14 residues. Trimming cost V 0 bases and J 3 bases, with 8 bases left between them. Germline V gene lookup returns CDR1 ENHRY and CDR2 SYGVKD.

The V and J genes are TRBV5-1 and TRBJ2-1, with 8 bases lining up with TRBD2. The V gene end was trimmed by 0 bases and the J gene end by 6 bases; junction bases not matched to a gene: 5. The V gene's germline CDR1 is SGHRS and CDR2 YFSETQ. The CDR3 sequence is 15 residues long. The CDR3 here is CASSLGLANLNEQFF. The CDR3 coding sequence is TGCGCCAGCAGCTTGGGACTAGCGAACCTCAATGAGCAGTTCTTC.

The V and J genes are TRBV7-8 and TRBJ1-5; TRBD1 agrees at 11 bases. Germline values: CDR1 SGHVS, CDR2 FQNEAQ. This CDR3 is 16 amino acids long. V was clipped by 1 base and J by 7 bases; unmatched bases: 6. CDR3 residues: CASSLVGTGGSQPQHF. CDR3 DNA sequence: TGTGCCAGCAGCTTAGTGGGGACAGGGGGTTCACAGCCCCAGCATTTT.

This clonotype was seen a handful of times. This rearrangement joins TRBV6-5 to TRBJ1-5; D perhaps matches TRBD1 (5 bases). The CDR3 covers 17 residues. V gave up 2 bases and J gave up 6 bases, with 20 bases separating them. Germline V gene sequence: CDR1 MNHEY, CDR2 SVGAGI. The CDR3 bases are TGTGCCAGCAGTTACCAATACCCGGGAGGGGCTGCTCAGCCCCAGCATTTT. Its protein is CASSYQYPGGAAQPQHF.

This clonotype was found many times. The chain combines TRBV27 with TRBJ1-2; D is possibly TRBD1 (6 bases). Per germline, CDR1 MNHEY and CDR2 SMNVEV (reference sequence). Trimming removed 5 bases from V and 0 bases from J, with 13 bases in between. CDR3 size: 15 residues. CDR3 coding DNA: TGTGCCAGCAGTCCGACCTGGACAGCTAACTATGGCTACACCTTC. Residues: CASSPTWTANYGYTF.

A few counts support this clonotype. The chain couples TRBV29-1 to TRBJ2-4, with 7 nucleotides matching TRBD1. The J call is doubtful: the DNA matches TRBJ2-7 better. Germline lookup yields CDR1 SQVTM and CDR2 ANQGSEA. The CDR3 is 13 residues long. The CDR3: CSVSDRVGYEQYF. The CDR3 DNA reads TGCAGCGTTTCCGACAGGGTGGGCTACGAGCAGTACTTC.

The rearrangement joins TRBV5-1 to TRBJ1-1; no definite D call. V was trimmed by 0 bases and J by 6 bases, leaving 9 bases between them. CDR1 SGHRS and CDR2 YFSETQ come from the germline V gene. There are 13 residues in the CDR3. The CDR3 here is CASSLAGPAEAFF. CDR3 in DNA: TGCGCCAGCAGCTTGGCCGGCCCGGCTGAAGCTTTCTTT.

This clonotype was seen only a few times. J is TRBJ2-3 and V is TRBV20-1, with D tentatively TRBD2 (7 bases). Germline CDR1 reads DFQATT; CDR2 reads SNEGSKA (reference sequence). Trimming shortened V by 0 bases and J by 2 bases, and 21 bases separated the two germline ends. The CDR3 is made up of 18 amino acids. CDR3 in DNA: TGCAGTGCTAGAGAACCTAGCTCGCGGGGGCCGGACACAGATACGCAGTATTTT. This translates into CSAREPSSRGPDTDTQYF.

This clonotype appeared a few times. The rearrangement uses TRBV4-2 and TRBJ2-3; the D is unclear. CDR1 and CDR2 from the germline V gene are LGHNA and YNFKEQ. The V gene lost 1 base and the J gene lost 3 bases, with 11 bases spanning the gap. The CDR3 loop spans 15 amino acids. The CDR3 DNA is TGTGCCAGCAGCCAAGTGGGTTTTCAGACAGATACGCAGTATTTT. Translating it yields CASSQVGFQTDTQYF.

The V call is TRBV6-1, the J call TRBJ2-3; D may be TRBD1 (5 bases). Trimming took 4 bases from V and 4 from J, leaving 24 bases between them. CDR3 length equals 18 residues. Germline lookup yields CDR1 MNHNS and CDR2 SASEGT. CDR3 sequence: CASSGWTQTPISADTQYF. The CDR3 DNA sequence: TGTGCCAGCAGTGGGTGGACACAGACCCCAATCTCCGCAGATACGCAGTATTTT.

The gene calls are TRBV14 and TRBJ2-1; D gene ambiguous. CDR3 length: 16 amino acids. The V and J ends lost 4 bases and 0 bases respectively, with 13 bases between them. Germline values: CDR1 SGHDN, CDR2 FVKESK. The CDR3 bases are TGTGCCAGCAGCCGAACCGACTCGAGCTCCTACAATGAGCAGTTCTTC. Protein: CASSRTDSSSYNEQFF.

CDR3 nucleotide sequence: TGCAGTGCCCCGGGGGCTCCCCGGGGTGAGCAGTTCTTC. It codes for CSAPGAPRGEQFF. V gene TRBV20-1 combines with J gene TRBJ2-1; D might be TRBD1 or TRBD2, each matching 6 bases. The CDR3 runs to 13 residues. The germline V and J ends were trimmed by 6 bases and 9 bases, with 18 bases remaining between them. Germline lookup yields CDR1 DFQATT and CDR2 SNEGSKA (reference sequence).

The gene calls are TRBV11-2 and TRBJ1-2; 10 bases are a match to TRBD1. This CDR3 contains 18 residues. Germline V gene sequence: CDR1 SGHAT, CDR2 FQNNGV. The V gene end was trimmed by 5 bases and the J gene end by 7 bases; junction bases not matched to a gene: 19. The CDR3: CASSPSDRRTGGSGGYTF. CDR3 DNA: TGTGCCAGCAGCCCGTCGGACCGAAGGACAGGGGGGTCAGGTGGCTACACCTTC.

V gene TRBV28 combines with J gene TRBJ2-7; the D is unclear. Per the germline V gene, CDR1 is MDHEN and CDR2 is SYDVKM. The V gene lost 5 bases and the J gene lost 3 bases, with 11 bases spanning the gap. The CDR3 extends over 13 amino acids. CDR3 amino acids: CASSADLVYEQYF. CDR3 sequence (DNA): TGTGCCAGCAGTGCGGACCTTGTCTACGAGCAGTACTTC.

The chain has TRBV15 and TRBJ1-1; possibly TRBD1 for D (6 bases). From germline, CDR1 is LNHNV and CDR2 YYDKDF (reference sequence). The V end was cut by 0 bases, the J end by 5 bases, with 13 bases between. The length of the CDR3 is 15 residues. The CDR3 spells CATSRDGGGGTEAFF. Here the CDR3 DNA reads TGTGCCACCAGCAGAGACGGGGGCGGGGGTACTGAAGCTTTCTTT.